The rows below give T cell receptor beta chains drawn from one sample of a study of T cells after yellow fever vaccination. MiXCR was run by TCRdb on the 5' RACE reads, yielding one entry per CDR3 protein. The sample carries about 53,000 distinct CDR3 sequences, about 5.6% recorded once. The starting material was PBMCs, either bulk or a sorted T-cell subset (CD4+, CD8+, memory, or dextramer-sorted; not recorded which), obtained on the day of the yellow fever booster vaccination. These receptor sequences come from a man younger than 35 who received the YFV17D yellow fever vaccine. CDR3s include the opening cysteine and the closing phenylalanine or tryptophan. The order of the fields is CDR3 protein, CDR3 DNA, D gene, V gene, clone size, J gene. D genes are given only for firm matches. Clone size is stated in some rows and not others, as once, few, many or a class when expanded.

CDR3 protein: CASSLITGGPLYNEQFF
CDR3 DNA: TGTGCCAGCAGCTTGATCACAGGGGGCCCCCTCTACAATGAGCAGTTCTTC
D gene: TRBD1
V gene: TRBV11-2
clone size: few
J gene: TRBJ2-1

CDR3 protein: CASSQRRRQGGTEAFF
CDR3 DNA: TGCGCCAGCAGCCAGCGCCGACGACAGGGCGGCACTGAAGCTTTCTTT
D gene: TRBD1
V gene: TRBV4-3
clone size: NA
J gene: TRBJ1-1

CDR3 protein: CASRLPGGGNQPQHF
CDR3 DNA: TGTGCCAGCAGGCTCCCAGGGGGCGGCAATCAGCCCCAGCATTTT
D gene: TRBD1
V gene: TRBV6-2/TRBV6-3
clone size: many
J gene: TRBJ1-5

CDR3 protein: CASSQEWVVGSYNEQFF
CDR3 DNA: TGCGCCAGCAGCCAAGAGTGGGTAGTGGGCTCCTACAATGAGCAGTTCTTC
D gene: NA
V gene: TRBV4-3
clone size: NA
J gene: TRBJ2-1

CDR3 protein: CASSLDGKRDTEAFF
CDR3 DNA: TGCGCCAGCAGCTTGGACGGGAAGCGGGACACTGAAGCTTTCTTT
D gene: NA
V gene: TRBV5-1
clone size: NA
J gene: TRBJ1-1

CDR3 protein: CAIRENGDSPLHF
CDR3 DNA: TGTGCCATCAGGGAGAATGGAGATTCACCCCTCCACTTT
D gene: NA
V gene: TRBV10-3
clone size: many
J gene: TRBJ1-6

CDR3 protein: CASSWGSSYNSPLHF
CDR3 DNA: TGTGCCAGCAGCTGGGGAAGCTCCTATAATTCACCCCTCCACTTT
D gene: NA
V gene: TRBV5-5
clone size: few
J gene: TRBJ1-6

CDR3 protein: CASSEEGGYQPQHF
CDR3 DNA: TGTGCCAGCAGTGAAGAGGGGGGATATCAGCCCCAGCATTTT
D gene: NA
V gene: TRBV2
clone size: NA
J gene: TRBJ1-5

CDR3 protein: CASSMGEGYTEAFF
CDR3 DNA: TGCGCCAGCAGCATGGGGGAGGGGTACACTGAAGCTTTCTTT
D gene: NA
V gene: TRBV5-1
clone size: many
J gene: TRBJ1-1

CDR3 protein: CASSFGDRGNYGYTF
CDR3 DNA: TGTGCCAGCAGTTTCGGAGACAGGGGAAACTATGGCTACACCTTC
D gene: TRBD1
V gene: TRBV7-9
clone size: few
J gene: TRBJ1-2

CDR3 protein: CASGILTDQETQYF
CDR3 DNA: TGTGCCAGCGGTATTTTGACCGATCAAGAGACCCAGTACTTC
D gene: NA
V gene: TRBV9
clone size: once
J gene: TRBJ2-5

CDR3 protein: CASSQDRAYEQYF
CDR3 DNA: TGCGCCAGCAGCCAGGACAGGGCCTACGAGCAGTACTTC
D gene: TRBD1
V gene: TRBV4-3
clone size: many
J gene: TRBJ2-7

CDR3 protein: CASSQEGTGNGYTF
CDR3 DNA: TGCGCCAGCAGCCAAGAAGGGACAGGCAATGGCTACACCTTC
D gene: TRBD1
V gene: TRBV4-1
clone size: many
J gene: TRBJ1-2

CDR3 protein: CASSRTGFEQYF
CDR3 DNA: TGTGCCAGCAGCCGGACAGGGTTCGAGCAGTACTTC
D gene: TRBD1
V gene: TRBV7-2
clone size: many
J gene: TRBJ2-7

CDR3 protein: CATSRSGGRGETQYF
CDR3 DNA: TGTGCCACCAGCAGAAGCGGGGGGCGGGGGGAGACCCAGTACTTC
D gene: TRBD2
V gene: TRBV15
clone size: NA
J gene: TRBJ2-5

CDR3 protein: CASSSTGNQPQHF
CDR3 DNA: TGTGCCAGCAGTTCAACAGGGAATCAGCCCCAGCATTTT
D gene: NA
V gene: TRBV27
clone size: many
J gene: TRBJ1-5

CDR3 protein: CASHEGNRDRGPEQYF
CDR3 DNA: TGTGCCAGCCACGAGGGTAACAGGGACAGGGGGCCCGAGCAGTACTTC
D gene: TRBD1
V gene: TRBV5-5
clone size: few
J gene: TRBJ2-7

CDR3 protein: CASTLRRAGFNYGYTF
CDR3 DNA: TGTGCCAGCACCTTACGGCGAGCCGGGTTTAACTATGGCTACACCTTC
D gene: NA
V gene: TRBV6-5
clone size: many
J gene: TRBJ1-2

CDR3 protein: CASSFRTGAFVSPLHF
CDR3 DNA: TGTGCCAGCAGTTTTCGAACAGGGGCCTTTGTTTCACCCCTCCACTTT
D gene: TRBD1
V gene: TRBV27
clone size: NA
J gene: TRBJ1-6

CDR3 protein: CASSGTGANQPQHF
CDR3 DNA: TGTGCCAGCAGTGGAACAGGGGCCAATCAGCCCCAGCATTTT
D gene: TRBD1
V gene: TRBV12-3/TRBV12-4
clone size: few
J gene: TRBJ1-5

CDR3 protein: CSARDVSSNTEAFF
CDR3 DNA: TGCAGTGCTAGAGATGTGTCGTCGAACACTGAAGCTTTCTTT
D gene: NA
V gene: TRBV20-1
clone size: many
J gene: TRBJ1-1

CDR3 protein: CASSQEGIAREQYF
CDR3 DNA: TGTGCCAGCAGCCAAGAAGGGATAGCGCGAGAGCAGTACTTC
D gene: NA
V gene: TRBV4-2
clone size: many
J gene: TRBJ2-7

CDR3 protein: CASSQGFSGGRTYEQYF
CDR3 DNA: TGTGCCAGCAGCCAAGGGTTCTCAGGGGGCCGGACCTACGAGCAGTACTTC
D gene: TRBD1
V gene: TRBV3-1
clone size: few
J gene: TRBJ2-7

CDR3 protein: CASSNRTGGGTEAFF
CDR3 DNA: TGCGCCAGCAGCAACAGAACAGGGGGCGGCACTGAAGCTTTCTTT
D gene: TRBD1
V gene: TRBV5-1
clone size: many
J gene: TRBJ1-1

CDR3 protein: CASSRSGEIAKNIQYF
CDR3 DNA: TGTGCCAGCAGTCGCAGCGGGGAGATAGCCAAAAACATTCAGTACTTC
D gene: TRBD2
V gene: TRBV6-2/TRBV6-3
clone size: many
J gene: TRBJ2-4

CDR3 protein: CASSLGDPCYTF
CDR3 DNA: TGTGCCAGCAGCTTGGGGGACCCCTGTTACACCTTC
D gene: NA
V gene: TRBV7-9
clone size: NA
J gene: TRBJ1-2

CDR3 protein: CASSHGRGTEAFF
CDR3 DNA: TGTGCCAGCAGCCACGGCCGTGGCACTGAAGCTTTCTTT
D gene: NA
V gene: TRBV3-1
clone size: many
J gene: TRBJ1-1

CDR3 protein: CASSLDYSSTDSGNTIYF
CDR3 DNA: TGCGCCAGCAGCCTAGATTACAGCTCTACCGACTCTGGAAACACCATATATTTT
D gene: NA
V gene: TRBV4-3
clone size: many
J gene: TRBJ1-3

CDR3 protein: CASSLGTGNEQFF
CDR3 DNA: TGTGCCAGTAGTTTAGGGACAGGGAATGAGCAGTTCTTC
D gene: TRBD1
V gene: TRBV19
clone size: few
J gene: TRBJ2-1

CDR3 protein: CASMGGGTQYF
CDR3 DNA: TGTGCCAGTATGGGCGGGGGTACGCAGTATTTT
D gene: TRBD2
V gene: TRBV19
clone size: NA
J gene: TRBJ2-3

CDR3 protein: CASVSVRGELFF
CDR3 DNA: TGTGCCAGCGTGTCGGTTCGCGGGGAGCTGTTTTTT
D gene: NA
V gene: TRBV6-5
clone size: NA
J gene: TRBJ2-2

CDR3 protein: CSISDRGLTGELFF
CDR3 DNA: TGCAGCATATCGGACAGGGGGCTCACCGGGGAGCTGTTTTTT
D gene: TRBD1
V gene: TRBV29-1
clone size: NA
J gene: TRBJ2-2

CDR3 protein: CASSQDTDYGYTF
CDR3 DNA: TGTGCCAGCAGCCAAGATACAGACTATGGCTACACCTTC
D gene: NA
V gene: TRBV4-2
clone size: NA
J gene: TRBJ1-2

CDR3 protein: CATGTAVGYNEQFF
CDR3 DNA: TGTGCCACCGGGACGGCGGTAGGCTACAATGAGCAGTTCTTC
D gene: NA
V gene: TRBV24-1
clone size: NA
J gene: TRBJ2-1

CDR3 protein: CASSFSIYSNQPQHF
CDR3 DNA: TGTGCCAGCAGTTTCAGCATCTATAGCAATCAGCCCCAGCATTTT
D gene: NA
V gene: TRBV6-6
clone size: few
J gene: TRBJ1-5

CDR3 protein: CASSYSFTYTGELFF
CDR3 DNA: TGTGCCAGCAGTTACTCGTTCACCTACACCGGGGAGCTGTTTTTT
D gene: NA
V gene: TRBV6-2/TRBV6-3
clone size: NA
J gene: TRBJ2-2

CDR3 protein: CASSVGWEATEAFF
CDR3 DNA: TGTGCCAGCAGCGTAGGATGGGAAGCCACTGAAGCTTTCTTT
D gene: NA
V gene: TRBV9
clone size: NA
J gene: TRBJ1-1

CDR3 protein: CASSLRAGGSYNEQFF
CDR3 DNA: TGTGCCAGCAGCCTAAGGGCGGGGGGATCTTACAATGAGCAGTTCTTC
D gene: TRBD2
V gene: TRBV7-8
clone size: NA
J gene: TRBJ2-1

CDR3 protein: CASSLRRGGHEQFF
CDR3 DNA: TGTGCCAGCAGCTTAAGGCGGGGGGGACATGAGCAGTTCTTC
D gene: TRBD2
V gene: TRBV7-6
clone size: many
J gene: TRBJ2-1

CDR3 protein: CASSLVYNTEAFF
CDR3 DNA: TGTGCCAGCAGCTTAGTGTACAACACTGAAGCTTTCTTT
D gene: NA
V gene: TRBV7-6
clone size: many
J gene: TRBJ1-1

CDR3 protein: CASSPDNGTGAFNEQFF
CDR3 DNA: TGTGCCAGCTCACCAGATAACGGGACAGGGGCTTTCAATGAGCAGTTCTTC
D gene: TRBD1
V gene: TRBV18
clone size: many
J gene: TRBJ2-1

CDR3 protein: CSVEEGAGTEAFF
CDR3 DNA: TGCAGTGTTGAAGAAGGGGCGGGCACTGAAGCTTTCTTT
D gene: NA
V gene: TRBV20-1
clone size: few
J gene: TRBJ1-1

CDR3 protein: CASSLSLTSGANVLTF
CDR3 DNA: TGTGCCAGCAGCTTATCATTAACCTCTGGGGCCAACGTCCTGACTTTC
D gene: NA
V gene: TRBV7-2
clone size: few
J gene: TRBJ2-6

CDR3 protein: CASVTSGYNEQFF
CDR3 DNA: TGTGCCAGCGTGACTAGCGGATACAATGAGCAGTTCTTC
D gene: TRBD2
V gene: TRBV28
clone size: NA
J gene: TRBJ2-1

CDR3 protein: CASSFTGGAYNEQFF
CDR3 DNA: TGCGCCAGCAGCTTCACAGGGGGCGCATACAATGAGCAGTTCTTC
D gene: TRBD1
V gene: TRBV5-1
clone size: few
J gene: TRBJ2-1

CDR3 protein: CSASHEGANVLTF
CDR3 DNA: TGCAGTGCTTCTCATGAAGGGGCCAACGTCCTGACTTTC
D gene: NA
V gene: TRBV20-1
clone size: many
J gene: TRBJ2-6

CDR3 protein: CASSVVGSPTDEQFF
CDR3 DNA: TGTGCCAGCAGCGTAGTTGGGAGTCCTACGGATGAGCAGTTCTTC
D gene: NA
V gene: TRBV9
clone size: many
J gene: TRBJ2-1